One and the same sample provided the 27 T cell receptor beta chains below, sequenced in a study of early T cells in non-severe SARS-CoV-2 infection. In TCRdb, the 5' RACE reads were re-called with MiXCR into one record per CDR3 protein. The table lists 33,000 or so distinct CDR3 sequences, 5.8% of them singletons. Sequenced input: whole blood. These receptors originate from an adult who was a healthcare worker with PCR-confirmed SARS-CoV-2 infection or an uninfected control (not recorded which).

This clonotype was seen many times. The chain has TRBV20-1 and TRBJ2-2; 7 bases are shared with TRBD1. The CDR3 sequence is 16 residues long. V lost 4 bases to trimming and J lost 1 base; unmatched junction nucleotides: 9. CDR1 and CDR2 (germline): DFQATT, SNEGSKA (reference sequence). CDR3 sequence: CSATSLGQRNTGELFF. The CDR3 nucleotides read TGCAGTGCTACCTCGCTGGGACAGCGGAACACCGGGGAGCTGTTTTTT.

Ten or more counts support this clonotype. This rearrangement joins TRBV30 to TRBJ2-7, with 7 bases lining up with TRBD2. CDR1 GTSNPN and CDR2 SVGIG come from the germline V gene (reference sequence). Trimming cost V 0 bases and J 0 bases; bases outside gene matches: 5. The CDR3 has 15 residues. In DNA, the CDR3 is TGTGCCTGGAGTGTACGCGCTAGCGGCTCCTACGAGCAGTACTTC. This gives the protein CAWSVRASGSYEQYF.

This clonotype was counted between two and nine times. The chain has TRBV7-9 and TRBJ2-7, with D unclear. Trimming took 5 bases from V and 1 from J, leaving 12 bases between them. This CDR3 spans 14 amino acids. Germline V CDR1 and CDR2: SEHNR, FQNEAQ (reference sequence). CDR3 DNA: TGTGCCAGCAGCCCAGGCCTCTTATCCTACGAGCAGTACTTC. Protein sequence: CASSPGLLSYEQYF.

In its sample, this clonotype was seen many times. The V gene is TRBV10-3, the J gene TRBJ2-7; 9 nucleotides align to TRBD1. With 6 bases clipped from V and 5 bases from J, the junction kept 11 bases outside the gene matches. This CDR3 contains 15 residues. The V gene's germline CDR1 is ENHRY and CDR2 SYGVKD. The CDR3 region has the DNA TGTGCCATCAGCTGGACCGGGACAGGGCTCCACGAGCAGTACTTC. It is translated as CAISWTGTGLHEQYF.

This clonotype was seen more than once but under ten times. V usage is TRBV5-1 and J usage is TRBJ2-1; 9 bases map to TRBD2. The germline gives CDR1 SGHRS, CDR2 YFSETQ. The length of the CDR3 is 13 residues. The V segment lost 5 bases and the J segment 6 bases; nucleotides outside the gene matches: 3. For the CDR3, the DNA is TGCGCCAGCAGACTAGCGGGTGTCAATGAGCAGTTCTTC. Residues: CASRLAGVNEQFF.

In its sample, this clonotype was seen many times. V is TRBV12-3 or TRBV12-4 and J is TRBJ2-1; D call uncertain. The ends were cut back, 1 base at V and 6 bases at J, with 4 bases in the middle. The CDR3 spans 12 residues. The CDR3 DNA follows: TGTGCCAGCAGTTTAGGTGGCAATGAGCAGTTCTTC. This sequence encodes CASSLGGNEQFF.

In this sample, this clonotype turned up many times. The chain recombines TRBV7-8 with TRBJ2-2; D unclear. V gave up 3 bases and J gave up 4 bases, with 6 bases separating them. This CDR3 has 13 residues. CDR1 and CDR2 from the germline V gene are SGHVS and FQNEAQ. The CDR3 region is CASSLTATGELFF. The CDR3 DNA reads TGTGCCAGCAGCTTGACGGCCACCGGGGAGCTGTTTTTT. The full variable domain, completed using reference TRBV7-8 and TRBJ2-2, is GAGVSQSPRYKVAKRGQDVALRCDPISGHVSLFWYQQALGQGPEFLTYFQNEAQLDKSGLPSDRFFAERPEGSVSTLKIQRTQQEDSAVYLCASSLTATGELFFGEGSRLTVL.

Ten or more counts support this clonotype. The genes are TRBV13 and TRBJ2-2; maybe TRBD1 (5 bases). Germline CDR1 is PRHDT and CDR2 is FYEKMQ (reference sequence). CDR3 length: 14 residues. V lost 0 bases, J lost 5 bases, and 7 bases lay in between. The CDR3 DNA reads TGTGCCAGCAGCTTAGGGACAGCTACCGGGGAGCTGTTTTTT. It yields the protein CASSLGTATGELFF.

This clonotype was detected ten times or more. The rearrangement links TRBV10-1 to TRBJ2-1, with 10 nucleotides matching TRBD2. This CDR3 comprises 16 residues. CDR1 WNHNN and CDR2 SYGVQD come from the germline V gene (reference sequence). With 5 bases clipped from V and 4 bases from J, the junction kept 8 bases outside the gene matches. In DNA form, the CDR3 reads TGCGCCAGCAGTACTCTAACTAGCGGGGCTTACAATGAGCAGTTCTTC. Protein: CASSTLTSGAYNEQFF.

Ten or more counts support this clonotype. V gene TRBV7-6 combines with J gene TRBJ2-2, with D unclear. This CDR3 is built from 14 residues. Germline lookup yields CDR1 SGHVS and CDR2 FNYEAQ. V was shortened by 3 bases and J by 6 bases, with 11 bases between the two germline ends. DNA for the CDR3: TGTGCCAGCAGCTTTAATGGTGGTGCCGGGGAGCTGTTTTTT. This sequence encodes CASSFNGGAGELFF.

At least ten counts were recorded for this clonotype. This chain links TRBV9 with TRBJ2-1; D not resolved. Trimming pared 3 bases from V and 7 bases from J, leaving 11 bases between. This CDR3 is 13 amino acids long. Germline CDR1 reads SGDLS; CDR2 reads YYNGEE. The CDR3 here is CASSAVPGNEQFF. For the CDR3, the DNA is TGTGCCAGCAGCGCAGTTCCCGGGAATGAGCAGTTCTTC.

This clonotype showed up many times. This sequence joins TRBV12-3 or TRBV12-4 and TRBJ1-5; no reliable D call. This CDR3 spans 12 amino acids. V lost 5 bases and J 6 bases, leaving 8 bases between the germline ends. The CDR3 DNA reads as TGTGCCAGCAGTCCAAACCTTCAGCCCCAGCATTTT. Amino acids: CASSPNLQPQHF.

This clonotype has ten or more counts. This chain uses TRBV4-1 with TRBJ2-7, with TRBD2 matching 9 bases. Germline assignment: CDR1 MGHRA and CDR2 YSYEKL. CDR3 length equals 16 residues. The junction had 10 bases not matched to a gene; V was cut back by 3 bases and J by 4 bases. The CDR3 here is CASSHPGLAGRYEQYF. Written as DNA, the CDR3 is TGCGCCAGCAGCCACCCCGGTCTAGCGGGAAGGTACGAGCAGTACTTC.

This clonotype appeared many times. The chain couples TRBV5-4 to TRBJ2-6; D remains ambiguous. Looked up from germline, CDR1 is SGHNT and CDR2 is YYREEE (reference sequence). CDR3 length equals 15 residues. The V end was cut by 1 base, the J end by 0 bases, with 5 bases between. CDR3 nucleotides: TGTGCCAGCAGCTTGAAGAGCTCTGGGGCCAACGTCCTGACTTTC. This gives the protein CASSLKSSGANVLTF.

This clonotype was found many times. The chain uses TRBV7-8 and TRBJ2-1; no definite D call. Trimming left V 1 base short and J 4 bases short, with 11 bases between. Germline CDR1 reads SGHVS; CDR2 reads FQNEAQ. The CDR3 is 15 amino acids. CDR3 sequence: CASSLGATGYNEQFF. CDR3 DNA sequence: TGTGCCAGCAGCTTAGGAGCCACTGGGTACAATGAGCAGTTCTTC.

As regards this clonotype: At one of its ends the junction is not consistent with the germline gene, which may arise from a read error. The chain combines TRBV7-9 with TRBJ1-1, with a possible D match to TRBD1 (5 bases). The CDR3 is 14 residues long. The germline V gene encodes CDR1 SEHNR and CDR2 FQNEAQ (reference sequence). The CDR3 loop reads CASSSDSINTEAFF. For the CDR3, the DNA is TGTGCCAGCAGCTCAGACAGTATAAACACTGAAGCTTTTTTT.

This clonotype came up many times. The chain is built from TRBV28 and TRBJ1-5, with unresolved D. The CDR3 totals 13 residues. V lost 7 bases to trimming and J lost 2 bases, with 9 bases between them. The germline gives CDR1 MDHEN, CDR2 SYDVKM. CDR3 in DNA: TGTGCCAGCACACTGAATGGCAATCAGCCCCAGCATTTT. Its translation is CASTLNGNQPQHF.

The sample holds many counts of this clonotype. This sequence joins TRBV3-1 and TRBJ2-7; weak D call: TRBD1 (5 bases). The germline CDR1 and CDR2 sequences are LGHDT and YNNKEL (reference sequence). With 3 bases removed from V and 2 bases from J, the gap between germline ends came to 17 bases. The CDR3 runs to 16 residues. CDR3: CASSHSAAGLPYEQYF. CDR3 DNA: TGTGCCAGCAGCCATTCCGCGGCAGGGTTGCCCTACGAGCAGTACTTC.

This clonotype has at least ten counts. The chain recombines TRBV14 with TRBJ2-1, with 10 bases fitting TRBD2. The CDR3 consists of 18 residues. The V and J ends lost 2 bases and 4 bases, in that order; junction bases with no gene match: 11. In germline, CDR1 is SGHDN, CDR2 FVKESK. The CDR3: CASSQYNEREGQYNEQFF. The CDR3 nucleotides are TGTGCCAGCAGCCAATACAACGAGCGGGAGGGCCAGTACAATGAGCAGTTCTTC.

This clonotype has a count of ten or more. The chain carries TRBV13 and TRBJ2-7, with 8 nucleotides matching TRBD1. J gave up 6 bases and V 4 bases, and 8 bases lay outside the gene matches. The CDR3 runs 14 residues. Germline values: CDR1 PRHDT, CDR2 FYEKMQ (reference sequence). The CDR3 DNA is TGTGCCAGCAGCTCAACCTCCGACAGGGGCGAGCAGTACTTC. It specifies CASSSTSDRGEQYF.

At least ten counts were recorded for this clonotype. CDR3 loop: CASSVEGTQETQYF. CDR3 sequence (DNA): TGTGCCAGCAGCGTAGAGGGCACGCAAGAGACCCAGTACTTC. This chain joins TRBV9 and TRBJ2-5; D uncertain. Germline-derived CDR1 and CDR2 are SGDLS and YYNGEE. The CDR3 is 14 amino acids. V shed 0 bases and J shed 2 bases, with 8 bases lying between them.

This clonotype came up many times. The CDR3 sequence: CSARDQARPGANVLTF. CDR3 coding DNA: TGCAGTGCTAGAGATCAGGCCCGACCTGGGGCCAACGTCCTGACTTTC. The chain has TRBV20-1 and TRBJ2-6, with D unresolved. V was pared by 0 bases and J by 2 bases, with 11 bases between. CDR1 DFQATT and CDR2 SNEGSKA come from the germline V gene (reference sequence). This CDR3 has 16 residues.

In this sample, this clonotype turned up many times. This sequence joins TRBV5-4 and TRBJ2-5; 8 nucleotides line up with TRBD1. The V segment lost 0 bases and the J segment 5 bases; nucleotides outside the gene matches: 12. In germline, CDR1 is SGHNT, CDR2 YYREEE (reference sequence). The CDR3 has 17 residues. The CDR3 bases are TGTGCCAGCAGCTTGGCCGGGAAGCGGACAGGGAAGGAGACCCAGTACTTC. As protein: CASSLAGKRTGKETQYF.

This clonotype has ten or more counts. CDR3 loop: CASSPTGVKSTDTQYF. The CDR3 DNA is TGTGCCAGTAGCCCTACAGGGGTAAAGAGCACAGATACGCAGTATTTT. V usage is TRBV19 and J usage is TRBJ2-3; 7 nucleotides line up with TRBD1. Germline values: CDR1 LNHDA, CDR2 SQIVND (reference sequence). The CDR3 is made up of 16 amino acids. Trimming took 6 bases from V and 0 from J; bases not matched to a gene: 9.

The chain recombines TRBV30 with TRBJ2-3, with TRBD2 identical over 12 bases. Germline V lookup: CDR1 GTSNPN, CDR2 SVGIG (reference sequence). With 8 bases clipped from V and 4 bases from J, the junction kept 7 bases outside the gene matches. The CDR3 extends over 14 amino acids. CDR3 DNA: TGTGCCGAAAGCCTAGCGGGAGGGGCAGATACGCAGTATTTT. It translates to CAESLAGGADTQYF.

This chain uses TRBV7-9 with TRBJ1-2; a possible D gene is TRBD1 (5 bases). V lost 0 bases, J lost 3 bases, and 14 bases lay in between. CDR1 and CDR2 from the germline V gene are SEHNR and FQNEAQ (reference sequence). CDR3 size: 16 residues. The CDR3, as DNA: TGTGCCAGCAGCTTAGCCCAGGGAGGAGGGGACTATGGCTACACCTTC. Amino acids: CASSLAQGGGDYGYTF.

This clonotype was found many times. The chain has TRBV5-6 and TRBJ2-6; D unresolved. Germline CDR1 is SGHDT and CDR2 is YYEEEE. The CDR3 is 15 amino acids. Trimming took 3 bases from V and 4 from J, leaving 11 bases between them. The CDR3 coding sequence is TGTGCCAGCAGCTCGAGAGGAGCCGGGGCCAACGTCCTGACTTTC. Translation gives CASSSRGAGANVLTF.